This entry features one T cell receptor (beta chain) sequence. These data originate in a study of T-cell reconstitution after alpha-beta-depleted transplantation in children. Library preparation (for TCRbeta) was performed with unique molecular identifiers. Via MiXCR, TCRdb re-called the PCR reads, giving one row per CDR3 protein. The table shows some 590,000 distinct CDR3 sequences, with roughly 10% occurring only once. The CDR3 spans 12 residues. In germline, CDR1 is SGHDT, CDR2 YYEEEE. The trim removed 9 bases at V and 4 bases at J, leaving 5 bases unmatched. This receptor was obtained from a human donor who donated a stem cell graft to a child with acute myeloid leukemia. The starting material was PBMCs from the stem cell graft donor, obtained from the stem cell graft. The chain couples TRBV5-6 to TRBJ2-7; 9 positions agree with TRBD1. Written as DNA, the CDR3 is TGTGCCACCCGACAGGGGGAATACGAGCAGTACTTC. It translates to CATRQGEYEQYF.